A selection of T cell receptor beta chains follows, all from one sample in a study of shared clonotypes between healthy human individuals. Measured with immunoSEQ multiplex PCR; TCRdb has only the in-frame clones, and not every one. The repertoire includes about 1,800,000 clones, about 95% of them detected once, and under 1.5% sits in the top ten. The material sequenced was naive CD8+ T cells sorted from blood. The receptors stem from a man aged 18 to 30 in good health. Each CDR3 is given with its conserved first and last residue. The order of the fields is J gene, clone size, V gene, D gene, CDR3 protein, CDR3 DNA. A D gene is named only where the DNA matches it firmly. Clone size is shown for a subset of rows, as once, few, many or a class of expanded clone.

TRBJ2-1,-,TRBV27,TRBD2,CASRPSGGRYNEQFF,TGTGCCAGCAGGCCTAGCGGGGGCCGCTACAATGAGCAGTTCTTC
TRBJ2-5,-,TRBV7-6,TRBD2,CASSSSGTSLFQETQYF,TGTGCCAGCAGCTCATCCGGGACTAGCCTTTTCCAAGAGACCCAGTACTTC
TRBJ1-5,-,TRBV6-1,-,CASSVLGRGGQPQHF,TGTGCCAGCAGTGTATTGGGACGGGGGGGGCAGCCCCAGCATTTT
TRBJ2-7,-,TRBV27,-,CASSSRGFGDEQYF,TGTGCCAGCAGTTCTCGAGGATTTGGCGACGAGCAGTACTTC
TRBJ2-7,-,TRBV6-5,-,CAVGSSYEQYF,TGTGCCGTGGGGAGCTCCTACGAGCAGTACTTC
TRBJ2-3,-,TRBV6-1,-,CASSEPVSTDTQYF,TGTGCCAGCAGTGAACCGGTTAGCACAGATACGCAGTATTTT
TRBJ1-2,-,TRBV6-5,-,CASSPGRGDGYTF,TGTGCCAGCAGCCCCGGTCGAGGGGATGGCTACACCTTC
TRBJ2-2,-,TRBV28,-,CASSLRGVRAGELFF,TGTGCCAGCAGTTTACGAGGGGTCAGGGCCGGGGAGCTGTTTTTT
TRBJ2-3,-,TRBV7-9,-,CASSSGEGPDTQYF,TGTGCCAGCAGCTCAGGGGAGGGTCCAGATACGCAGTATTTT
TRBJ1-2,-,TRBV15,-,CATSRDRGAGAYGYTF,TGTGCCACCAGCAGAGATCGTGGGGCTGGGGCCTATGGCTACACCTTC
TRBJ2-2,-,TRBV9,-,CASSVEARHAGELFF,TGTGCCAGCAGCGTAGAAGCTCGCCACGCCGGGGAGCTGTTTTTT
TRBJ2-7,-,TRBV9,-,CASSVAPGVSYEQYF,TGTGCCAGCAGCGTAGCTCCGGGAGTTAGTTACGAGCAGTACTTC
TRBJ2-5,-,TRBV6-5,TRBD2,CASSWEGETQYF,TGTGCCAGCAGTTGGGAGGGCGAGACCCAGTACTTC
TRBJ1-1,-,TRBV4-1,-,CASSQVVNTEAFF,TGCGCCAGCAGCCAAGTAGTGAACACTGAAGCTTTCTTT
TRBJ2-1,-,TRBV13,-,CASSSTEGSNEQFF,TGTGCCAGCAGCTCCACCGAAGGGTCCAATGAGCAGTTCTTC
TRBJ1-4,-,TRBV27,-,CASSYEGPRGEKLFF,TGTGCCAGCAGTTACGAGGGTCCTAGGGGTGAAAAACTGTTTTTT
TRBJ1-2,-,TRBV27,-,CASSSGTPNYGYTF,TGTGCCAGCAGTTCCGGGACGCCTAACTATGGCTACACCTTC
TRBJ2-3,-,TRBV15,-,CASGDENTDTQYF,TGTGCCAGCGGGGACGAAAACACAGATACGCAGTATTTT
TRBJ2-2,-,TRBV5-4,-,CASSLGAGQGIYTVGELFF,TGTGCCAGCAGCTTGGGGGCGGGTCAGGGAATATATACGGTCGGGGAGCTGTTTTTT
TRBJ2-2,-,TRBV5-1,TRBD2,CASSLEIAGGYTGELFF,TGCGCCAGCAGCTTGGAGATAGCGGGAGGGTACACCGGGGAGCTGTTTTTT
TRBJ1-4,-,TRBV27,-,CASRSGTTTNEKLFF,TGTGCCAGCAGGTCAGGGACTACGACGAATGAAAAACTGTTTTTT
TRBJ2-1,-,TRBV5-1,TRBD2,CASSLAGGVAGGPGEQFF,TGCGCCAGCAGCTTGGCCGGCGGAGTAGCGGGAGGGCCGGGTGAGCAGTTCTTC
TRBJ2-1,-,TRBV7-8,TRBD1,CASGDRGPLDEQFF,TGTGCCAGCGGGGACAGGGGACCTCTCGATGAGCAGTTCTTC
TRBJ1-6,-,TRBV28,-,CASSLRDGGVRLSSPLHF,TGTGCCAGCAGTTTAAGGGATGGGGGGGTGCGTCTCTCTTCACCCCTCCACTTT
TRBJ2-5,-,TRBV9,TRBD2,CASSSNPLAEYQETQYF,TGTGCCAGCAGCTCCAACCCCCTAGCGGAATACCAAGAGACCCAGTACTTC
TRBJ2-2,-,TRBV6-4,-,CASSDDTARGTGELFF,TGTGCCAGCAGTGACGACACAGCACGGGGCACCGGGGAGCTGTTTTTT
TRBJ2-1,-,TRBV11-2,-,CASSQDFSSYNEQFF,TGTGCCAGCAGCCAAGACTTCAGCTCCTACAATGAGCAGTTCTTC
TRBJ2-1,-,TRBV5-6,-,CASSYGGPNEQFF,TGTGCCAGCAGCTATGGAGGGCCTAATGAGCAGTTCTTC
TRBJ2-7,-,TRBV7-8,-,CASSPVGFSSYEQYF,TGTGCCAGCAGCCCGGTTGGATTTAGCTCCTACGAGCAGTACTTC
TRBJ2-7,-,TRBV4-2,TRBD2,CASSPRLAESYEQYF,TGTGCCAGCAGCCCCCGGCTAGCGGAGTCCTACGAGCAGTACTTC
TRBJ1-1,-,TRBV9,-,CASSSAGANTEAFF,TGTGCCAGCAGCTCAGCGGGAGCCAACACTGAAGCTTTCTTT
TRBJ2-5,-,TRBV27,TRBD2,CASSSVGLAAEYF,TGTGCCAGCAGTTCCGTCGGACTAGCGGCAGAGTACTTC
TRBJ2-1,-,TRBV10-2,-,CASNLFGAETGYNEQFF,TGCGCCAGCAACCTGTTTGGGGCGGAAACGGGCTACAATGAGCAGTTCTTC
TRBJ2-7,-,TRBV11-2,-,CASSSEGISYEQYF,TGTGCCAGCAGCTCGGAGGGGATCTCCTACGAGCAGTACTTC
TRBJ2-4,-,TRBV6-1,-,CATTRRGVGKNIQYF,TGTGCCACCACGCGGAGGGGAGTAGGCAAAAACATTCAGTACTTC
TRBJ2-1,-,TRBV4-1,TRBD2,CASSQDSGGAYNEQFF,TGCGCCAGCAGCCAAGATAGCGGGGGGGCCTACAATGAGCAGTTCTTC
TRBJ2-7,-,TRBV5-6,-,CASSFGTGRYEQYF,TGTGCCAGCAGCTTTGGCACCGGGCGCTACGAGCAGTACTTC
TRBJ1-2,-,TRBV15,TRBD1,CATSSLLDRGYGYTF,TGTGCCACCAGCAGTCTCCTGGACAGGGGCTATGGCTACACCTTC
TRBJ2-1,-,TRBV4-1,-,CASSQETVYNEQFF,TGCGCCAGCAGCCAAGAGACAGTCTACAATGAGCAGTTCTTC
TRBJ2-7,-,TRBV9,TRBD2,CASSVGETSGSYEQYF,TGTGCCAGCAGCGTAGGAGAGACTAGCGGGAGCTACGAGCAGTACTTC
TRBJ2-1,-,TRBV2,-,CASSDRRDLGYDNEQFF,TGTGCCAGCAGTGACCGGCGGGACCTTGGGTACGACAATGAGCAGTTCTTC
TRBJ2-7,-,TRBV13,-,CASSSDSSYEQYF,TGTGCCAGCAGCTCGGACAGTTCCTACGAGCAGTACTTC
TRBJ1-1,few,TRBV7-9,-,CASSSATVNTEAFF,TGTGCCAGCAGCTCCGCGACGGTTAACACTGAAGCTTTCTTT
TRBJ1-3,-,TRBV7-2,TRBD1,CASIEWEGAPGNTIYF,TGTGCCAGCATCGAATGGGAGGGGGCGCCTGGAAACACCATATATTTT
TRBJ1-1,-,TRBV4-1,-,CASSQDGLTEAFF,TGCGCCAGCAGCCAAGATGGGCTCACTGAAGCTTTCTTT
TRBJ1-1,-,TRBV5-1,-,CASSLAGQTRNTEAFF,TGCGCCAGCAGCTTGGCCGGACAGACGAGGAACACTGAAGCTTTCTTT
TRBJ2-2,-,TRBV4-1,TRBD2,CASSLTSGNTGELFF,TGCGCCAGCAGCCTGACTAGCGGGAACACCGGGGAGCTGTTTTTT
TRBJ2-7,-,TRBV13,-,CASSLEGDEQYF,TGTGCCAGCAGCTTAGAGGGTGACGAGCAGTACTTC
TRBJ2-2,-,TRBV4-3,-,CASSQVLGTGELFF,TGCGCCAGCAGCCAAGTTCTCGGGACCGGGGAGCTGTTTTTT
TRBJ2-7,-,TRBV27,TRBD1,CASSLSYGTGDSYEQYF,TGTGCCAGCAGTTTATCTTACGGGACAGGGGACTCCTACGAGCAGTACTTC
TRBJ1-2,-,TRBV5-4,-,CASSLSGGGYTF,TGTGCCAGCAGCTTGAGTGGGGGCGGCTACACCTTC
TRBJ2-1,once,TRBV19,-,CASSPLTGDNEQFF,TGTGCCAGTAGTCCGTTGACAGGAGACAATGAGCAGTTCTTC
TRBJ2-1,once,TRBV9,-,CASSSTNSYNEQFF,TGTGCCAGCAGCTCTACAAACTCCTACAATGAGCAGTTCTTC
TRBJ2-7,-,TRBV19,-,CASTRGPYEQYF,TGTGCCAGTACCCGGGGCCCCTACGAGCAGTACTTC
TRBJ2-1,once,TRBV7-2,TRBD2,CASSFPSSGRFNEQFF,TGTGCCAGCAGCTTTCCTTCTAGCGGGAGATTCAATGAGCAGTTCTTC